This T cell receptor beta chain emerged from a study of T cell responses to AZD1222 COVID-19 vaccine. Study conclusions and caveats: Spike-specific TCR breadth and depth rose after two AZD1222 doses. Reports indicate that nearly half of spike-specific TCRs are directed at unmutated variant regions. Dominant at 160-218 and 743-854, vaccine-associated CD4 TCRs also spanned spike.

Assay: immunoSEQ multiplex PCR; the TCRdb copy retains only in-frame clones and omits some. The profile shows 90,000 to 140,000 clones, approximately 90% of them singletons. As for this clone: The antigen is not known.

This TCR was recovered from an adult in good health. Specimen: peripheral blood, collected on day 0 of AZD1222 vaccination.

The CDR3 region has the DNA TGCGCCAGCCCTCCCGCCTTTAATGAAAAACTGTTTTTT. Its protein is CASPPAFNEKLFF. J is TRBJ1-4 and V is TRBV10-1; D not resolved. Per germline, CDR1 WNHNN and CDR2 SYGVQD (reference sequence). CDR3 length equals 13 residues. The V and J ends lost 8 bases and 4 bases respectively, with 11 bases between them.